These 4 T cell receptor beta chains originate from one sample sequenced in a study of cytotoxic CD8 clonotypes in ibrutinib-treated CLL. Here immunoSEQ multiplex PCR was the method, and the copy in TCRdb shows in-frame clones only, minus some. This table holds 70,000 to 80,000 clones, about 84% found once. The source material was PBMCs, sampled at disease progression, from a patient treated with ibrutinib. These TCRs come from a human donor with chronic lymphocytic leukemia.

J is TRBJ1-5 and V is TRBV11-2; D gene unclear. The germline V gene has CDR1 SGHAT and CDR2 FQNNGV. The CDR3 runs to 13 residues. V lost 5 bases to trimming and J lost 5 bases, with 10 bases between them. CDR3 sequence (DNA): TGTGCCAGCAGCACTTGGAGTGATCAGCCCCAGCATTTT. As protein: CASSTWSDQPQHF.

The genes are TRBV7-2 and TRBJ2-1; 7 bases are shared with TRBD1. Germline loops: CDR1 SGHTA, CDR2 FQGNSA. V gave up 5 bases and J gave up 15 bases; unmatched junction bases: 10. The CDR3 contains 12 residues. The CDR3 DNA sequence: TGTGCCAGCAGCCTCAGGGGGACCCGGTCGTTCTTC. Encoded protein: CASSLRGTRSFF.

This sequence joins TRBV7-2 and TRBJ1-4, with a weak D call TRBD1 (5 bases). Germline V gene sequence: CDR1 SGHTA, CDR2 FQGNSA. The CDR3 covers 16 residues. V dropped 6 bases and J dropped 8 bases, with 22 bases sitting between them. This chain's CDR3 is CASSFLPGDQHEKLFF. As DNA, the CDR3 is TGTGCCAGCAGTTTCCTCCCGGGGGATCAGCACGAAAAACTGTTTTTT.

The rearrangement uses TRBV30 and TRBJ1-5; D not resolved. The CDR3 sequence is 14 residues long. Germline lookup yields CDR1 GTSNPN and CDR2 SVGIG (reference sequence). V was clipped by 4 bases and J by 5 bases, with 15 bases between them. The CDR3 coding sequence is TGTGCCTGGAATGGGCCAGGCGGGGATCAGCCCCAGCATTTT. It encodes CAWNGPGGDQPQHF.